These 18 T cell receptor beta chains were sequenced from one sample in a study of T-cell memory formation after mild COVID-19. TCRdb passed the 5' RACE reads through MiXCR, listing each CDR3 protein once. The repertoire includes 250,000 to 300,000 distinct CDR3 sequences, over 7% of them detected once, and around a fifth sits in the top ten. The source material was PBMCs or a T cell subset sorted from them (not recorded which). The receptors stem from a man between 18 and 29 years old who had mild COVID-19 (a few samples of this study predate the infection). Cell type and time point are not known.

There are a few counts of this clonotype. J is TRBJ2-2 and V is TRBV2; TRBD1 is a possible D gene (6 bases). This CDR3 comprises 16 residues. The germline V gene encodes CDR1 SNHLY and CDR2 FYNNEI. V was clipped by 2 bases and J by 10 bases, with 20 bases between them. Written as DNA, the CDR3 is TGTGCCAGCAGTGAATTGAATCAGGGGAGTTTGGAGGAGCTGTTTTTT. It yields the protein CASSELNQGSLEELFF.

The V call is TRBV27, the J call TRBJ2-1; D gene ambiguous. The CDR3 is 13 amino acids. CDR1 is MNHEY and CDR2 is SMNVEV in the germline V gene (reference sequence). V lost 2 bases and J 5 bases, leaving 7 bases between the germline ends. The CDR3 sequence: CASSLVSNNEQFF. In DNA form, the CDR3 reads TGTGCCAGCAGTTTAGTTTCGAACAATGAGCAGTTCTTC.

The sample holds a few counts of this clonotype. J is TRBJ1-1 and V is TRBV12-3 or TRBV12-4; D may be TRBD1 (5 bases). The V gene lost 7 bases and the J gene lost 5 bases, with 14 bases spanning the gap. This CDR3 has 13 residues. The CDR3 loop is CASTWDPVTEAFF. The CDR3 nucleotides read TGTGCCAGCACCTGGGACCCCGTGACTGAAGCTTTCTTT.

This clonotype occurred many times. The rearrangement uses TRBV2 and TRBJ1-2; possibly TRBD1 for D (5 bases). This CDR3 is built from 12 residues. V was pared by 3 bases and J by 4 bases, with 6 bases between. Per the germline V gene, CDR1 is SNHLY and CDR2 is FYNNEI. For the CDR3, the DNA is TGTGCCAGCAGTGAGGGACTCTATGGCTACACCTTC. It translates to CASSEGLYGYTF.

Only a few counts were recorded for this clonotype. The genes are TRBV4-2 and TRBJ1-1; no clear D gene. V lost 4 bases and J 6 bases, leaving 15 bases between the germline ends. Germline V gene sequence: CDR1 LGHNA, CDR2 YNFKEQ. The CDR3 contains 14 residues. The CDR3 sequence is CASSRAGSGPEAFF. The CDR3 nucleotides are TGTGCCAGCAGCCGAGCGGGTAGCGGGCCTGAAGCTTTCTTT.

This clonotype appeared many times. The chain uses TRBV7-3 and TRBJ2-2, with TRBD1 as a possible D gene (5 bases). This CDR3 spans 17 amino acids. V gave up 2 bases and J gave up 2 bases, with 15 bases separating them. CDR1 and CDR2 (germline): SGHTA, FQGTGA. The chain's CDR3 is CASSLYSGRANTGELFF. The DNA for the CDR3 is TGTGCCAGCAGCTTATACTCGGGCAGGGCAAACACCGGGGAGCTGTTTTTT.

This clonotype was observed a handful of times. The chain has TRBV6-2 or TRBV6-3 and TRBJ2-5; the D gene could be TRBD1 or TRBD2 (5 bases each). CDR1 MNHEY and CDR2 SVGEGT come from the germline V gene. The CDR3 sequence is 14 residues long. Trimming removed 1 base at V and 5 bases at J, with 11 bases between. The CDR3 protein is CASSYWGPGETQYF. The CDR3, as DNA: TGTGCCAGCAGTTACTGGGGACCGGGGGAGACCCAGTACTTC.

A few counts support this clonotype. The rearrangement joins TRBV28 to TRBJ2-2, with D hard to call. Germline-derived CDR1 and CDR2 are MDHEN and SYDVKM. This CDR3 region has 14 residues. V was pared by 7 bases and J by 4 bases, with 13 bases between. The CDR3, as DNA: TGTGCCAGCATGATCAGCATTCTCACCGGGGAGCTGTTTTTT. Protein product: CASMISILTGELFF. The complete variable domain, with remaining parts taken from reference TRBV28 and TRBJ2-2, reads DVKVTQSSRYLVKRTGEKVFLECVQDMDHENMFWYRQDPGLGLRLIYFSYDVKMKEKGDIPEGYSVSREKKERFSLILESASTNQTSMYLCASMISILTGELFFGEGSRLTVL.

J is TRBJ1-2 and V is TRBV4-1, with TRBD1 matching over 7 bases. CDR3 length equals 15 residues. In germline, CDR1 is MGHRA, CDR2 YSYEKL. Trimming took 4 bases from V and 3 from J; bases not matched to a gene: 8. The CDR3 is CASSRPRGSYYGYTF. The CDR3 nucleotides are TGCGCCAGCAGCCGCCCCAGGGGGAGTTACTATGGCTACACCTTC.

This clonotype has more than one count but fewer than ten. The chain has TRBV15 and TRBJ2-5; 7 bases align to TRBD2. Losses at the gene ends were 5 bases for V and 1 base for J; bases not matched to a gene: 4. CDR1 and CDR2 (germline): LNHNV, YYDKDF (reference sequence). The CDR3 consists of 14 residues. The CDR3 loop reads CATSGGGSQETQYF. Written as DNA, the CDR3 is TGTGCCACCAGCGGGGGGGGATCCCAAGAGACCCAGTACTTC.

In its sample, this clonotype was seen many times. DNA for the CDR3: TGCAGTGCTAGAACCAACAGGGGATGGGACGAGCAGTACGTC. Translating it yields CSARTNRGWDEQYV. The chain has TRBV20-1 and TRBJ2-7, with 7 bases fitting TRBD1. Germline CDR1 is DFQATT and CDR2 is SNEGSKA (reference sequence). The CDR3 extends over 14 amino acids. Trimming at V came to 2 bases and at J to 5 bases, leaving 9 bases not matched to a gene.

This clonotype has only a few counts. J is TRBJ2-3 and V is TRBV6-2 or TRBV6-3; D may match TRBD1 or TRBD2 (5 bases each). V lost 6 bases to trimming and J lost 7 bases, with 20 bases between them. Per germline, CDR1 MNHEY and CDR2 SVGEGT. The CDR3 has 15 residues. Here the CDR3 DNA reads TGTGCCAGCAGAGGTCCGGGACCGACCTCTTATACGCAGTATTTT. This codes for CASRGPGPTSYTQYF.

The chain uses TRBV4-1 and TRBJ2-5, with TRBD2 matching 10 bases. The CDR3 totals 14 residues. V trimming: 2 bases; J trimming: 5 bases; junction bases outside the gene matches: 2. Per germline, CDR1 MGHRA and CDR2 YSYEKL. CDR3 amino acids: CASSQTSGEETQYF. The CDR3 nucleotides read TGCGCCAGCAGCCAAACTAGCGGGGAGGAGACCCAGTACTTC.

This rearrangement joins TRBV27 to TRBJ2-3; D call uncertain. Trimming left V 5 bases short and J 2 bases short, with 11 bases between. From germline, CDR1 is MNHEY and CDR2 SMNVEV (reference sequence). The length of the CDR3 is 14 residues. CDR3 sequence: CASSVSPNTDTQYF. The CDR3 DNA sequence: TGTGCCAGCAGTGTGAGTCCTAACACAGATACGCAGTATTTT.

CDR3 amino acids: CASARWGLGMNTEAFF. The CDR3 nucleotides are TGTGCCAGCGCCCGGTGGGGGCTCGGGATGAACACTGAAGCTTTCTTT. V usage is TRBV12-3 or TRBV12-4 and J usage is TRBJ1-1; weak D call: TRBD1 (6 bases). This CDR3 has 16 amino acids. V lost 8 bases and J 0 bases, leaving 19 bases between the germline ends.

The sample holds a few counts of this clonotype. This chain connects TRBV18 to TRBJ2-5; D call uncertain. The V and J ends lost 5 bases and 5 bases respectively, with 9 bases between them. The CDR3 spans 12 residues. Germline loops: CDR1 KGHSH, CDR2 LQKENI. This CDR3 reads CASSDLRETQYF. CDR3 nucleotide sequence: TGTGCCAGCTCAGACCTACGTGAGACCCAGTACTTC.

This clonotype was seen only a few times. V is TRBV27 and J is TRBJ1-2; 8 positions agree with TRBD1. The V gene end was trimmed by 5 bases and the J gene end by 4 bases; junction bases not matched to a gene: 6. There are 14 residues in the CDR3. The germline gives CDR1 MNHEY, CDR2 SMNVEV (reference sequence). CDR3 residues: CASSRQGSPYGYTF. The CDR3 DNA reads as TGTGCCAGCAGTAGACAGGGGTCCCCCTATGGCTACACCTTC.

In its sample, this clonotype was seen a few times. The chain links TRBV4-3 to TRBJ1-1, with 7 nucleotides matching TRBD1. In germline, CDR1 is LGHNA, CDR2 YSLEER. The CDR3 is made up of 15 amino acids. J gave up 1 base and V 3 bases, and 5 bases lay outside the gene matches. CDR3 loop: CASSHEQGQNTEAFF. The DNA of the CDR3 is TGCGCCAGCAGCCACGAACAGGGGCAGAACACTGAAGCTTTCTTT.